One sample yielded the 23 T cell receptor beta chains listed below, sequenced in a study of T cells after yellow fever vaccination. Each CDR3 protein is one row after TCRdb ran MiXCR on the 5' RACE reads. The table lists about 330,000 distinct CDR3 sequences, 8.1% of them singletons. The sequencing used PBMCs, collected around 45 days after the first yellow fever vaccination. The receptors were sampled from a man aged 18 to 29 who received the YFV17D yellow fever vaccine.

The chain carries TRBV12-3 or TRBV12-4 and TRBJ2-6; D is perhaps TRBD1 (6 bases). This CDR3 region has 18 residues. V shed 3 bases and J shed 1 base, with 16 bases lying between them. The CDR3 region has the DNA TGTGCCAGCAGTTTTTTCGGCAGGGGCATTTCTGGGGCCAACGTCCTGACTTTC. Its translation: CASSFFGRGISGANVLTF.

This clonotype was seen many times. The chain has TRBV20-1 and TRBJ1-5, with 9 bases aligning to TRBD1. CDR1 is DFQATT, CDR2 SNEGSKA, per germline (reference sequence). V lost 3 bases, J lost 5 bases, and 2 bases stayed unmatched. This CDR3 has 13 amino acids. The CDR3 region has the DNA TGCAGTGCTAGGACAGGGGGAGATCAGCCCCAGCATTTT. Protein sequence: CSARTGGDQPQHF.

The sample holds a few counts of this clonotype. CDR3 DNA: TGTGCCAGCAGCTTATTTGGGGACAAAGAGACCCAGTACTTC. Amino acids: CASSLFGDKETQYF. This chain links TRBV7-2 with TRBJ2-5; D may be TRBD1 (6 bases). Germline V CDR1 and CDR2: SGHTA, FQGNSA. The CDR3 is made up of 14 amino acids. With 2 bases removed from V and 3 bases from J, the gap between germline ends came to 10 bases. Full variable domain (remainder filled in from reference TRBV7-2 and TRBJ2-5): GAGVSQSPSNKVTEKGKDVELRCDPISGHTALYWYRQSLGQGLEFLIYFQGNSAPDKSGLPSDRFSAERTGGSVSTLTIQRTQQEDSAVYLCASSLFGDKETQYFGPGTRLLVL.

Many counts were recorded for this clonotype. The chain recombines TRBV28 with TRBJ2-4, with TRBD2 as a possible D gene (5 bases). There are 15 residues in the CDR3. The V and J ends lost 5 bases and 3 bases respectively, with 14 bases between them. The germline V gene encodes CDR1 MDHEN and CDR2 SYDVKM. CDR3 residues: CASSPAGPDKNIQYF. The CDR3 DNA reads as TGTGCCAGCAGTCCCGCGGGCCCAGACAAAAACATTCAGTACTTC.

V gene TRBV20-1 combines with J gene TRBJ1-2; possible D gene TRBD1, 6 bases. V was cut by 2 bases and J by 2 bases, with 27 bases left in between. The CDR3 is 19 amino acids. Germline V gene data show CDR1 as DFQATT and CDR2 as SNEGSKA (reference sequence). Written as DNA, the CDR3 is TGCAGTGCTAGACCACCCACAACCCCCGACAGGAAAAGAAACTATGGCTACACCTTC. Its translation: CSARPPTTPDRKRNYGYTF.

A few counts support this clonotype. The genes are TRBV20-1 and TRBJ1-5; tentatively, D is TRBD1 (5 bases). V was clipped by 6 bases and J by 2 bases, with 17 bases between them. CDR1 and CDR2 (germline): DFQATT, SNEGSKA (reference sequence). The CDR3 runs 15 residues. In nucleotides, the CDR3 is TGCAGTGCGCGAGATCGTGGAGGGGGCAATCAGCCCCAGCATTTT. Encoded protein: CSARDRGGGNQPQHF.

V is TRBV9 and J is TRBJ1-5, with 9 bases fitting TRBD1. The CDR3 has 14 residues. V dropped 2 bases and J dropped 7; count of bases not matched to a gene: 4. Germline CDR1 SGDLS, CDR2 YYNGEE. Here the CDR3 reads CASSVGTGFQPQHF. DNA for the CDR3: TGTGCCAGCAGCGTGGGGACAGGGTTCCAGCCCCAGCATTTT.

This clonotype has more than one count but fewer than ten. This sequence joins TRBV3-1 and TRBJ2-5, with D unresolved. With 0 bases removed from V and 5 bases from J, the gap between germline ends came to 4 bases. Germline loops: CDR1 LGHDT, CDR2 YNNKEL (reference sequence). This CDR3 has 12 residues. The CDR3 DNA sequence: TGTGCCAGCAGCCAAGAAGAGGAGACCCAGTACTTC. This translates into CASSQEEETQYF.

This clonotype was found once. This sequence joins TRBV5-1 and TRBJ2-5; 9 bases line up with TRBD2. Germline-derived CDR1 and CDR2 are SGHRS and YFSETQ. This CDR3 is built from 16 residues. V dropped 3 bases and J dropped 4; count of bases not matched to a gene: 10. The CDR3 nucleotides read TGCGCCAGCAGCTCAGGCGGGGGGGCCGGATTAGAGACCCAGTACTTC. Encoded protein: CASSSGGGAGLETQYF. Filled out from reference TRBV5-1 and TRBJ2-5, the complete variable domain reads KAGVTQTPRYLIKTRGQQVTLSCSPISGHRSVSWYQQTPGQGLQFLFEYFSETQRNKGNFPGRFSGRQFSNSRSEMNVSTLELGDSALYLCASSSGGGAGLETQYFGPGTRLLVL.

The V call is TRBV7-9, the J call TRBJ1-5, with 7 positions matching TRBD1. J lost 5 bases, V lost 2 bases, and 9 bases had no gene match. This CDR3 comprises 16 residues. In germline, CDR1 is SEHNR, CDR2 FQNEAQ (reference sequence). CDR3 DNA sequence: TGTGCCAGCAGCTTATGGGGCAGGGGGAGGGATCAGCCCCAGCATTTT. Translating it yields CASSLWGRGRDQPQHF.

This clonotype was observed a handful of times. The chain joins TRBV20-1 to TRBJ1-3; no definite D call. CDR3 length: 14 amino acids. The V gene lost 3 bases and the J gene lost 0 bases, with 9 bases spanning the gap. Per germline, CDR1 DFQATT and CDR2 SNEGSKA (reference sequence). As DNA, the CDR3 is TGCAGTGCTAGTTCGGGAATCTCTGGAAACACCATATATTTT. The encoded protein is CSASSGISGNTIYF.

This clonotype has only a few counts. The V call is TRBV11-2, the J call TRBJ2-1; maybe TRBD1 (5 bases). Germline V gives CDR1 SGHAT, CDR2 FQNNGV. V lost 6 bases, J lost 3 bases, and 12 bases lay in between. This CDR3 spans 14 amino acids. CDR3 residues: CASRVQGHYNEQFF. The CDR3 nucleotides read TGTGCCAGCAGGGTCCAGGGCCACTACAATGAGCAGTTCTTC.

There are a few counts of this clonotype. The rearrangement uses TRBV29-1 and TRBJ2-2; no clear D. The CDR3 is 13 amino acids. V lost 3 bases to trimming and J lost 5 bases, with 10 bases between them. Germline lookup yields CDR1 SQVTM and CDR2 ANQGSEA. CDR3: CSVERMGTGELFF. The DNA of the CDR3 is TGCAGCGTTGAGAGAATGGGGACCGGGGAGCTGTTTTTT.

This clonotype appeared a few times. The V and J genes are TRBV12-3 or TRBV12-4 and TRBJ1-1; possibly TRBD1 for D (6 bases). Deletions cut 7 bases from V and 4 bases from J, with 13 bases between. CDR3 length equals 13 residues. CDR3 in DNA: TGTGCCAGCATCCTCCTAGGGGGCACTGAAGCTTTCTTT. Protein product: CASILLGGTEAFF.

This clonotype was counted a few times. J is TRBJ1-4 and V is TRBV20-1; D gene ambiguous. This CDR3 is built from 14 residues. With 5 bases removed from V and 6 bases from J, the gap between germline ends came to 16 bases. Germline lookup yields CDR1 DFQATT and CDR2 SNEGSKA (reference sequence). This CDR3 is CSAPRMAVDEKLFF. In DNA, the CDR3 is TGCAGTGCTCCCCGCATGGCGGTAGATGAAAAACTGTTTTTT.

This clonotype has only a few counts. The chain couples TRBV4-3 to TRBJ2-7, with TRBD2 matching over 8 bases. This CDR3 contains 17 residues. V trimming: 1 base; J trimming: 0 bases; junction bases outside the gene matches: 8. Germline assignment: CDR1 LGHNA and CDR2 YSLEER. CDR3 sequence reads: CASSQGGLADSSYEQYV. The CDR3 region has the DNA TGCGCCAGCAGCCAAGGTGGACTAGCCGACAGCTCCTACGAGCAGTACGTC.

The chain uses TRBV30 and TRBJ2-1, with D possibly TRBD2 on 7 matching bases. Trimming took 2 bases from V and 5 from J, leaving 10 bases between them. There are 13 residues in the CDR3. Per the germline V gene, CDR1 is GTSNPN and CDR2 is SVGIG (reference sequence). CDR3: CAWSRGGNNEQFF. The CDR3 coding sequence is TGTGCCTGGAGTAGGGGGGGGAACAATGAGCAGTTCTTC.

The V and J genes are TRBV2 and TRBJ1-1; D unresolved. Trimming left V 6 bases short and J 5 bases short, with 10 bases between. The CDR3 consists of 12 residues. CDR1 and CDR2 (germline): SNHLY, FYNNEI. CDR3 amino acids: CASSADGTEAFF. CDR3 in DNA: TGTGCCAGCAGCGCCGACGGAACTGAAGCTTTCTTT.

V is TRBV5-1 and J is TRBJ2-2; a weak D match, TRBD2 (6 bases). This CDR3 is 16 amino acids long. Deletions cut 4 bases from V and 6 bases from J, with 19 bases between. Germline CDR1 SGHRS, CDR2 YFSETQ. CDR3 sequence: CASSLSGRRGAGELFF. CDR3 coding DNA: TGCGCCAGCAGCCTATCCGGGAGACGGGGTGCCGGGGAGCTGTTTTTT. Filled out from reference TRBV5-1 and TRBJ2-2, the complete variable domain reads KAGVTQTPRYLIKTRGQQVTLSCSPISGHRSVSWYQQTPGQGLQFLFEYFSETQRNKGNFPGRFSGRQFSNSRSEMNVSTLELGDSALYLCASSLSGRRGAGELFFGEGSRLTVL.

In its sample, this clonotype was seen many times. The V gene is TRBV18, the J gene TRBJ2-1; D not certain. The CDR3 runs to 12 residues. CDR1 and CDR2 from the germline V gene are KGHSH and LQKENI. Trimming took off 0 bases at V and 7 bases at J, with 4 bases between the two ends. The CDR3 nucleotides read TGTGCCAGCTCACCACCGAGGAATGAGCAGTTCTTC. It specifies CASSPPRNEQFF.

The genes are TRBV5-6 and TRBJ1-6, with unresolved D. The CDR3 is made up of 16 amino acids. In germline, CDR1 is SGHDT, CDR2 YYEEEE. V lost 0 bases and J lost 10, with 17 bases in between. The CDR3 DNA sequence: TGTGCCAGCAGCTTGGCCGAAGAGGGTAAGGGATCACCCCTCCACTTT. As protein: CASSLAEEGKGSPLHF. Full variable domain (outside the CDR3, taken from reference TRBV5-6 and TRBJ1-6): DAGVTQSPTHLIKTRGQQVTLRCSPKSGHDTVSWYQQALGQGPQFIFQYYEEEERQRGNFPDRFSGHQFPNYSSELNVNALLLGDSALYLCASSLAEEGKGSPLHFGNGTRLTVT.

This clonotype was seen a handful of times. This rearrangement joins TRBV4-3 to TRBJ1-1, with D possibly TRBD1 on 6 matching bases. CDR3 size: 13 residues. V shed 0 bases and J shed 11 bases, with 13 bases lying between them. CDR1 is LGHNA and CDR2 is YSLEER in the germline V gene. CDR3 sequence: CASSQDQGIVAFF. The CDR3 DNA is TGCGCCAGCAGCCAAGATCAGGGGATTGTGGCTTTCTTT.

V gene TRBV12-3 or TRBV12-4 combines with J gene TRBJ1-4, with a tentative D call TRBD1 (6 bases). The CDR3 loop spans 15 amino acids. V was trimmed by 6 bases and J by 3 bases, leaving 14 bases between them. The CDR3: CASRSGAEANEKLFF. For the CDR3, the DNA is TGTGCCAGCAGGTCAGGGGCGGAAGCTAATGAAAAACTGTTTTTT.